This T cell receptor beta chain was captured in a study of read filtering for tumor transcriptome and immune sequencing. Study as a whole: By R-ISS, stages I, II and III held approximately 8, 17 and 7 patients. Whole-transcriptome libraries were prepared after DNase treatment.

From 400 to 450 ng of RNA, a library with molecular barcoded alpha/delta and beta/gamma adaptors was made. TCRdb reprocessed the reads with MiXCR, giving one entry per CDR3 protein. Among tens of thousands of distinct CDR3 sequences, 12% to 15% were seen once, and the ten largest hold roughly 18%. This clonotype was counted many times. The target antigen is unknown. Trimming shortened V by 5 bases and J by 1 base, and 19 bases separated the two germline ends. The CDR3 spans 17 residues. Germline lookup yields CDR1 SGHVS and CDR2 FQNEAQ. General study points: Even smaller IR-seq throughput identified most shared clonotypes. IR-seq and RNA-seq agreed better without single-read clonotypes.

Material for sequencing was a population of CD138-negative cells sorted from bone marrow. The sequence came from a donor at least 40 years old with multiple myeloma. The chain combines TRBV7-8 with TRBJ2-3; D might be TRBD2 (6 bases). The CDR3 region has the DNA TGTGCCAGCAGCCCCCCCTCCCGGGGGAAGGGCACAGATACGCAGTATTTT. This codes for CASSPPSRGKGTDTQYF.